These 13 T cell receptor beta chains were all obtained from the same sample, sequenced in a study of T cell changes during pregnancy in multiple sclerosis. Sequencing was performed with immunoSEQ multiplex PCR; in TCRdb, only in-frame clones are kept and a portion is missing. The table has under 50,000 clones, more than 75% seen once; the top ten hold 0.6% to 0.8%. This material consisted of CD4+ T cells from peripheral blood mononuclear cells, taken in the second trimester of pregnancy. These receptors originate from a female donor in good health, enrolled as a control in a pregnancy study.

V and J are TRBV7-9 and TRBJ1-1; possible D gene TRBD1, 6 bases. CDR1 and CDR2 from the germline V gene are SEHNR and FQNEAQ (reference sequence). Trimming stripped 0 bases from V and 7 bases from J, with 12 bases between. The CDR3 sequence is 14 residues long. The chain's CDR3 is CASSLAGGQGEAFF. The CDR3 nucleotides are TGTGCCAGCAGCTTAGCCGGGGGGCAGGGTGAAGCTTTCTTT.

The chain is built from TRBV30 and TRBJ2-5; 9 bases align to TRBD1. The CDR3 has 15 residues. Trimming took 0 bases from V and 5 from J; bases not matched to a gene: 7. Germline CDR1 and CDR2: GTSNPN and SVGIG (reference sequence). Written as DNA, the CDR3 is TGTGCCTGGAGTGTAAAAGGACAGGGGAGGGAGACCCAGTACTTC. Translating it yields CAWSVKGQGRETQYF.

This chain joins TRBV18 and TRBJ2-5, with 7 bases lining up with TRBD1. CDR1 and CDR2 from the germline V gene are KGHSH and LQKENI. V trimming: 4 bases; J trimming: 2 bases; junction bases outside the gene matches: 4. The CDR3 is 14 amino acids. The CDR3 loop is CASSQNRGQETQYF. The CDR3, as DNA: TGTGCCAGCTCACAAAACAGGGGTCAAGAGACCCAGTACTTC.

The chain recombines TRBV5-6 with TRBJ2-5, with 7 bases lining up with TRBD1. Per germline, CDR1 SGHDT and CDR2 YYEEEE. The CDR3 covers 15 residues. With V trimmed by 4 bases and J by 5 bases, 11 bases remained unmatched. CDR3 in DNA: TGTGCCAGCAGCCCCAGACAGGGACGGAGCGAGACCCAGTACTTC. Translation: CASSPRQGRSETQYF. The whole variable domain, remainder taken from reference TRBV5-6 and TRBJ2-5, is DAGVTQSPTHLIKTRGQQVTLRCSPKSGHDTVSWYQQALGQGPQFIFQYYEEEERQRGNFPDRFSGHQFPNYSSELNVNALLLGDSALYLCASSPRQGRSETQYFGPGTRLLVL.

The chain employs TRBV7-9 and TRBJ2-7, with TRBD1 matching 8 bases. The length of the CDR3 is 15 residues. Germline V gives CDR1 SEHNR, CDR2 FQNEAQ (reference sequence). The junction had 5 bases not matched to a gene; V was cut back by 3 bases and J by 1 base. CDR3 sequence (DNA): TGTGCCAGCAGCTTTGGTCAGGGGGCTTCCTACGAGCAGTACTTC. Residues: CASSFGQGASYEQYF. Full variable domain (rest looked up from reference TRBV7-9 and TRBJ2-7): DTGVSQNPRHKITKRGQNVTFRCDPISEHNRLYWYRQTLGQGPEFLTYFQNEAQLEKSRLLSDRFSAERPKGSFSTLEIQRTEQGDSAMYLCASSFGQGASYEQYFGPGTRLTVT.

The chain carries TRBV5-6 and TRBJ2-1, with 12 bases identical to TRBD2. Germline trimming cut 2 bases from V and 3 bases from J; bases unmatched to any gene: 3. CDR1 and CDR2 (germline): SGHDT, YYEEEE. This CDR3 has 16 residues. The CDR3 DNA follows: TGTGCCAGCAGCTTACTAGCGGGGGGCATCTACAATGAGCAGTTCTTC. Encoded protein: CASSLLAGGIYNEQFF.

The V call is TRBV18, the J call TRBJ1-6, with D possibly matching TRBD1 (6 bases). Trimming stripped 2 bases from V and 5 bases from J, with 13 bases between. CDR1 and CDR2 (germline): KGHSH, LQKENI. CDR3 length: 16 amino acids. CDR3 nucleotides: TGTGCCAGCTCACCAAATGGGCAGGGGAATAATTCACCCCTCCACTTT. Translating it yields CASSPNGQGNNSPLHF.

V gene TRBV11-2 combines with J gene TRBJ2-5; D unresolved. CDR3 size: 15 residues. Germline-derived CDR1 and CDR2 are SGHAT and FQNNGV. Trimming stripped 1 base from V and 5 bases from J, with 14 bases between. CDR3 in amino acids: CASSLGVVEWETQYF. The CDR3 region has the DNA TGTGCCAGCAGCTTAGGAGTGGTGGAGTGGGAGACCCAGTACTTC.

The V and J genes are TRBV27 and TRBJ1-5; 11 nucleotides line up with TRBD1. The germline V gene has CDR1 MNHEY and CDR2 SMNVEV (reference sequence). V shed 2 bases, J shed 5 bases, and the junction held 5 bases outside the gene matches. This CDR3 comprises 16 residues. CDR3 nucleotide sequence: TGTGCCAGCAGTTTAAGGGGGACAGGGGGGGATCAGCCCCAGCATTTT. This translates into CASSLRGTGGDQPQHF.

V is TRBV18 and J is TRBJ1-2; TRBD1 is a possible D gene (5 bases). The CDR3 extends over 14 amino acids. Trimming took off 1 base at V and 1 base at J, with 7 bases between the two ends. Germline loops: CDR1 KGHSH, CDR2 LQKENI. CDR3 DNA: TGTGCCAGCTCACCACTCAGGGATAACTATGGCTACACCTTC. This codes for CASSPLRDNYGYTF.

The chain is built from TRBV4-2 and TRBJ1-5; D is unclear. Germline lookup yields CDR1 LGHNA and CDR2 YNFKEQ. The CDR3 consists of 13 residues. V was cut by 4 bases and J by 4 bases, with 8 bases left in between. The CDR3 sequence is CASSRGENQPQHF. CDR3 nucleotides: TGTGCCAGCAGCCGTGGTGAGAATCAGCCCCAGCATTTT.

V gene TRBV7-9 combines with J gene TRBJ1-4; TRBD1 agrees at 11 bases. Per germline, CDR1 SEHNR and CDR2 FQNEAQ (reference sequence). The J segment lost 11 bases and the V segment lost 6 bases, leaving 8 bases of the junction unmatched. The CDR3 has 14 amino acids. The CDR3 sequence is CASSSGTGGQKLFF. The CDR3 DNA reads TGTGCCAGCAGTTCCGGGACAGGGGGGCAGAAACTGTTTTTT.

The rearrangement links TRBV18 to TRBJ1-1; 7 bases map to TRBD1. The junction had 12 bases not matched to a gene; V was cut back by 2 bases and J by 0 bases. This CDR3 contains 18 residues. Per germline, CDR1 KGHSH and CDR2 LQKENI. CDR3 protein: CASSPIGVHRGLNTEAFF. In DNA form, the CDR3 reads TGTGCCAGCTCACCAATAGGCGTCCACAGGGGATTGAACACTGAAGCTTTCTTT.